This T cell receptor (beta chain) was found in a study of beta chain features in type 1 diabetes. Of note for this clone: What it binds is not known.

The germline gives CDR1 SGHTA, CDR2 FQGNSA. Between the trimmed V and J ends, which lost 5 bases and 4 bases, there was a span of 17 bases. This CDR3 is built from 15 residues. Sequenced material consisted of expressed TCRB transcripts (all of the isolated RNA was reverse transcribed). TCRdb keeps only in-frame clones here, not all; method: immunoSEQ multiplex PCR. This sample has around 340,000 clones; around 8.5% occur once, and the top ten carry around 1%. Whole-study findings and limits: TCRB repertoires of naive, central memory and Treg cells appeared more similar among patients than among healthy donors. Across all four CD4+ subsets, people with type 1 diabetes showed modestly shorter TCRB CDR3s.

The sequenced material came from central memory CD4+ T cells from blood. The V gene is TRBV7-2, the J gene TRBJ2-5; the D gene is possibly TRBD2 (6 bases). The TCR sequence derives from a man aged 30-40 years with type 1 diabetes. The CDR3 nucleotides are TGTGCCAGCAGCATGCAATCAACTAGCCCAGAGACCCAGTACTTC. Its translation is CASSMQSTSPETQYF.